Only a few counts were recorded for the clone carrying this T cell receptor beta chain. The data are from a study of blood T cell repertoires in COVID-19. The CDR3 extends over 15 amino acids. Trimming took off 4 bases at V and 6 bases at J, with 20 bases between the two ends. CDR1 is SGHRS, CDR2 YFSETQ, per germline. Produced via immunoSEQ multiplex PCR; TCRdb's table is partial and in-frame only. The sample has around 310,000 clones; 90% are singletons. The sample taken for sequencing was peripheral blood. The clonotype was recovered from a middle-aged woman with COVID-19, enrolled during active disease. The genes are TRBV5-1 and TRBJ2-7; no reliable D call. The CDR3 coding sequence is TGCGCCAGCAGCCTCGATATATTTCAGGTGGGCGAGCAGTACTTC. Translating gives CASSLDIFQVGEQYF. The entire variable domain, with the rest obtained from reference TRBV5-1 and TRBJ2-7, is as follows: KAGVTQTPRYLIKTRGQQVTLSCSPISGHRSVSWYQQTPGQGLQFLFEYFSETQRNKGNFPGRFSGRQFSNSRSEMNVSTLELGDSALYLCASSLDIFQVGEQYFGPGTRLTVT.